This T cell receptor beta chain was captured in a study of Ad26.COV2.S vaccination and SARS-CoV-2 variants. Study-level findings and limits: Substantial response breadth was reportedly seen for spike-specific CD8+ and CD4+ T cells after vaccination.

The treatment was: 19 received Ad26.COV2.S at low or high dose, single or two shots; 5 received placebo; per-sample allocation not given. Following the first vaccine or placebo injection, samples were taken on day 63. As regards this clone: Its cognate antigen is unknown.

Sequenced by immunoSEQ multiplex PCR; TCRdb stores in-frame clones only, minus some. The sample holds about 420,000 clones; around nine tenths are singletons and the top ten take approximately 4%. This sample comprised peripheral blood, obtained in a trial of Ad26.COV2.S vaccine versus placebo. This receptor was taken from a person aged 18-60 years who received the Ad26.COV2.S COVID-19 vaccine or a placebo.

The CDR3 DNA reads as TGCGCCAGCAGCCACCCTAGGACTAGCGGCTACAATGAGCAGTTCTTC. As protein: CASSHPRTSGYNEQFF. J is TRBJ2-1 and V is TRBV4-1; 10 bases align to TRBD2. This CDR3 region has 16 residues. CDR1 and CDR2 (germline): MGHRA, YSYEKL. V was clipped by 3 bases and J by 3 bases; unmatched bases: 5.